This T cell receptor (beta chain) was sequenced during a study of shared clonotypes between healthy human individuals. Assay execution proceeded at the deep level. Repertoires were generated with immunoSEQ multiplex PCR, while TCRdb's copy carries only in-frame clones and drops some. Of some 1,100,000 clones in the sample, 70% to 80% are singletons; the top ten hold approximately 0.5%. Input material: memory CD4+ T cells from PBMCs. Subset meaning: CD45RA-negative fraction. The origin of this receptor is a young man in good health. Some clones in this sample may be carry-over from other donors' samples.

CDR3 in DNA: TGTGCCAGCAGCGCGAACAGGGGTAGCTACAATGAGCAGTTCTTC. Translated: CASSANRGSYNEQFF. The J gene is TRBJ2-1, the V gene TRBV7-2, with TRBD1 matching over 7 bases. CDR3 size: 15 residues. V shed 5 bases and J 3 bases; nucleotides not matched to a gene: 7. From germline, CDR1 is SGHTA and CDR2 FQGNSA.